This T cell receptor (beta chain) was sequenced during a study of T cells in Graves' hyperthyroidism and ophthalmopathy. The study, taken as a whole, reports: Appearing also in blood were most of the thyroid clonotypes expanded above 0.001.

V was clipped by 0 bases and J by 1 base, with 12 bases between them. Per germline, CDR1 DFQATT and CDR2 SNEGSKA (reference sequence). The CDR3 contains 15 residues. In its sample, this clonotype was seen many times. The antigen remains unidentified. RNA transcripts gave rise to amplified TCR beta CDR3 regions. TCR CDR3 regions were first amplified by RT-PCR with HTBI primers. TCRdb processed the multiplex PCR reads anew with MiXCR; each CDR3 protein has one entry. Found here are around 300,000 distinct CDR3 sequences, 13% to 15% of them singletons; the top ten hold 30%. The receptor was derived from a woman aged 50 to 60 with Graves' hyperthyroidism that later progressed to Graves' ophthalmopathy. This rearrangement joins TRBV20-1 to TRBJ1-1; the D gene is possibly TRBD1 (6 bases). The source material was blood. The CDR3 is CSARDGTPRNTEAFF. The CDR3, as DNA: TGCAGTGCTAGAGATGGGACACCAAGGAACACTGAAGCTTTCTTT.